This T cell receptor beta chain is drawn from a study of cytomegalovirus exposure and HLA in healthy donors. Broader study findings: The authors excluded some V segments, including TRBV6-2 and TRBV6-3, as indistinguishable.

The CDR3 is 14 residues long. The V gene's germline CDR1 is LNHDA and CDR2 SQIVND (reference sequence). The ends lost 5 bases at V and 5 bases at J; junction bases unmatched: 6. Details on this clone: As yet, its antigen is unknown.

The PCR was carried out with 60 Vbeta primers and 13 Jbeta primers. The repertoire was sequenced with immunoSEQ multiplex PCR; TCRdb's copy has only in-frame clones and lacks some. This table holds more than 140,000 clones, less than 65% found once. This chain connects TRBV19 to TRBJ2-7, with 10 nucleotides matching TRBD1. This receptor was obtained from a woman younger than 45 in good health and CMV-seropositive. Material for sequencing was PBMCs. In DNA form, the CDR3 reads TGTGCCAGTAGTTATGGACAGGGGGTGGACGAGCAGTACTTC. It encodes CASSYGQGVDEQYF. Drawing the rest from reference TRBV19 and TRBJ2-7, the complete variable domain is DGGITQSPKYLFRKEGQNVTLSCEQNLNHDAMYWYRQDPGQGLRLIYYSQIVNDFQKGDIAEGYSVSREKKESFPLTVTSAQKNPTAFYLCASSYGQGVDEQYFGPGTRLTVT.